This TCR beta chain derives from a study of Ad26.COV2.S vaccination and SARS-CoV-2 variants. Study background: Intramuscular Ad26.COV2.S at 5x10^10 or 1x10^11 viral particles. The study's findings and limits: The TCR-based breadth and depth measures might underestimate overall T cell responses.

The assay was immunoSEQ multiplex PCR, and TCRdb's table has in-frame clones only and misses some. The table lists hundreds of thousands of clones, more than 80% of them singletons, with approximately 1.5% in the top ten. The germline CDR1 and CDR2 sequences are LGHDT and YNNKEL (reference sequence). Trimming left V 1 base short and J 7 bases short, with 19 bases between. The length of the CDR3 is 16 residues. Treatment given: about 20 received Ad26.COV2.S at low or high dose, single or two shots; about 5 received placebo; per-sample allocation not given. Specimens were obtained on day 63 following the first vaccine or placebo injection. Spike of the Wuhan-strain SARS-CoV-2 was expressed by an Ad26 vector, which formed the vaccine. Worth noting for this clone: Its antigen is not identified.

Sequences were derived from peripheral blood, sampled in a trial of Ad26.COV2.S vaccine versus placebo. The chain couples TRBV3-1 (or the pseudogene TRBV3-2) to TRBJ1-1; D may be TRBD1 (5 bases). The TCR originated in a person between 18 and 65 years old who received the Ad26.COV2.S COVID-19 vaccine or a placebo. The CDR3: CASSQAFQGSGDEAFF. The CDR3 DNA follows: TGTGCCAGCAGCCAAGCCTTCCAGGGTTCCGGCGATGAAGCTTTCTTT.